The clone carrying this T cell receptor (beta chain) came up a few times. TCRdb keeps only in-frame clones here, not all; method: immunoSEQ multiplex PCR. The sample includes about 150,000 clones, around 90% of them seen just once. CDR3 length equals 12 residues. Trimming left V 3 bases short and J 5 bases short, with 7 bases between. Germline loops: CDR1 KGHSH, CDR2 LQKENI. This sample was taken from a study of blood T cell repertoires in COVID-19. At the level of the study: COVID-19 samples collected from the United States, Italy and Spain covered acute and convalescent phases. The cDNA or gDNA used as material had been derived from T cells, B-cell-depleted T cells, or PBMCs.

The chain combines TRBV18 with TRBJ1-1; D not certain. The sample comprised peripheral blood. The origin of this receptor is a woman aged 55-69 years with active or convalescent COVID-19. CDR3 loop: CASSPPETEAFF. The CDR3, as DNA: TGTGCCAGCTCACCGCCGGAGACTGAAGCTTTCTTT.